This T cell receptor (beta chain) was observed in a study of long-term antiretroviral therapy in people with HIV. Study as a whole: First collections came about a decade before the 2015 immediate-ART recommendation. Whole-study results and caveats: Comparison with controls showed narrower CDR3 length ranges in HIV repertoires.

Concerning this clone itself: Its target is not known.

Running of the v3.0 immunoSEQ assay took place at survey level. Only in-frame clones appear in the TCRdb table, and some are missing; sequencing was by immunoSEQ multiplex PCR. The table has about 27,000 clones, roughly 82% seen once. Germline-derived CDR1 and CDR2 are ENHRY and SYGVKD. V gave up 6 bases and J gave up 2 bases; unmatched junction bases: 9. CDR3 length: 15 amino acids. This specimen was unsorted PBMCs, taken 0.8 years before starting antiretroviral therapy. This sequence originates from a man in his late teens or twenties with HIV. The rearrangement joins TRBV10-3 to TRBJ2-7; TRBD2 matches 8 bases. The CDR3 region has the DNA TGTGCCATCAGCGGGGGGGACTACTCTACCTACGAGCAGTACTTC. Translation gives CAISGGDYSTYEQYF.